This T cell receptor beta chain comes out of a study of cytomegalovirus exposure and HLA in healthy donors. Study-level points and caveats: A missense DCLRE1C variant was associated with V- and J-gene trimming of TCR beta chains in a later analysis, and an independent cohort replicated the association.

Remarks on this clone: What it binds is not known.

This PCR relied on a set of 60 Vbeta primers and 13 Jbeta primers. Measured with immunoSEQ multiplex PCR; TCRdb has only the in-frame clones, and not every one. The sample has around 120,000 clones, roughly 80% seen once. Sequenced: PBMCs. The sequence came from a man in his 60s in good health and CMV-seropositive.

Written as DNA, the CDR3 is TGTGCCAGCAGGCGAACCCTCTCTGGGGCCAACGTCCTGACTTTC. The encoded protein is CASRRTLSGANVLTF. V is TRBV28 and J is TRBJ2-6; D is undetermined. The length of the CDR3 is 15 residues. Trimming shortened V by 6 bases and J by 0 bases, and 9 bases separated the two germline ends. CDR1 and CDR2 (germline): MDHEN, SYDVKM. Variable domain in full (rest from reference TRBV28 and TRBJ2-6): DVKVTQSSRYLVKRTGEKVFLECVQDMDHENMFWYRQDPGLGLRLIYFSYDVKMKEKGDIPEGYSVSREKKERFSLILESASTNQTSMYLCASRRTLSGANVLTFGAGSRLTVL.